The 7 T cell receptor beta chains presented below share a single source sample, sequenced in a study of graft-versus-host responses after intestinal transplantation. The table came from immunoSEQ multiplex PCR; TCRdb's copy has only in-frame clones and leaves some out. This sample yields about 39,000 clones, of which 90% to 95% are seen a single time; more than 0.2% belongs to the top ten. Antigen specificity for these receptors is unknown. The specimen comprised unstimulated CD8+ T cells sorted from spleen or lymph node cells, sampled before transplant. The source of these receptors is a human donor who was the organ donor for an intestinal transplant.

The chain links TRBV7-8 to TRBJ1-3; no reliable D call. V was pared by 8 bases and J by 0 bases, with 5 bases between. The CDR3 loop spans 12 amino acids. Looked up from germline, CDR1 is SGHVS and CDR2 is FQNEAQ. The DNA for the CDR3 is TGTGCCAGCTTCGGCTCTGGAAACACCATATATTTT. It is translated as CASFGSGNTIYF.

The chain employs TRBV15 and TRBJ1-1, with unresolved D. Germline V CDR1 and CDR2: LNHNV, YYDKDF (reference sequence). CDR3 length equals 11 residues. V lost 3 bases, J lost 8 bases, and 7 bases lay in between. CDR3 amino acids: CATSSEAEAFF. The CDR3 DNA follows: TGTGCCACCAGCAGCGAGGCGGAAGCTTTCTTT.

The V gene is TRBV4-3, the J gene TRBJ1-2; maybe TRBD1 (6 bases). V was pared by 4 bases and J by 3 bases, with 18 bases between. The CDR3 has 16 amino acids. The V gene's germline CDR1 is LGHNA and CDR2 YSLEER. In nucleotides, the CDR3 is TGCGCCAGCAGCCCGTATACAGGGAGTTTAGACTATGGCTACACCTTC. This codes for CASSPYTGSLDYGYTF.

The J gene is TRBJ1-1, the V gene TRBV5-1; the D is unclear. Per germline, CDR1 SGHRS and CDR2 YFSETQ. V was pared by 0 bases and J by 3 bases, with 9 bases between. This CDR3 has 14 amino acids. CDR3 coding DNA: TGCGCCAGCAGCTTGGGCACGATGTACACTGAAGCTTTCTTT. Translating gives CASSLGTMYTEAFF. Full variable domain (outside the CDR3, taken from reference TRBV5-1 and TRBJ1-1): KAGVTQTPRYLIKTRGQQVTLSCSPISGHRSVSWYQQTPGQGLQFLFEYFSETQRNKGNFPGRFSGRQFSNSRSEMNVSTLELGDSALYLCASSLGTMYTEAFFGQGTRLTVV.

This chain connects TRBV6-6 to TRBJ2-3; 9 bases fit TRBD1. Unmatched junction bases numbered 8, after V lost 0 bases and J lost 7 bases. Per germline, CDR1 MNHNY and CDR2 SVGAGI (reference sequence). The length of the CDR3 is 16 residues. The CDR3 region has the DNA TGTGCCAGCAGTTACTCGAGACAGGGGGGGGCAAATACGCAGTATTTT. Protein: CASSYSRQGGANTQYF.

The chain employs TRBV19 and TRBJ1-3; tentatively, D is TRBD1 (6 bases). V was clipped by 10 bases and J by 0 bases, with 13 bases between them. The germline CDR1 and CDR2 sequences are LNHDA and SQIVND (reference sequence). The CDR3 sequence is 14 residues long. CDR3 in DNA: TGTGCCACCCGGGACACCCGCTCTGGAAACACCATATATTTT. This gives the protein CATRDTRSGNTIYF.

In nucleotides, the CDR3 is TGTGCCAGCAGTCCCCATTTTAGCTCTGGAAACACCATATATTTT. This translates into CASSPHFSSGNTIYF. This sequence joins TRBV28 and TRBJ1-3; D unclear. CDR3 length: 15 amino acids. The germline CDR1 and CDR2 sequences are MDHEN and SYDVKM. Trimming removed 5 bases from V and 0 bases from J, with 11 bases in between.